These T cell receptor beta chains were read from a single sample in a study of shared clonotypes between healthy human individuals. Sequencing was performed with immunoSEQ multiplex PCR; in TCRdb, only in-frame clones are kept and a portion is missing. The data hold roughly 2.1 million clones, with roughly 91% observed a single time. The sequencing input was naive CD8+ T cells from PBMCs. These receptors were obtained from a man younger than 30 in good health. Some clones in this sample may be carry-over from other donors' samples. Both conserved end residues are part of each CDR3. A D gene is named only where the DNA matches it firmly. Only part of the rows carry a size: once, few, many, or a class if the clone is expanded.

J gene: TRBJ1-2; clone size: .; D gene: .; V gene: TRBV7-5; CDR3 DNA: TGTGTCAGAAGCCCCTCGACCTATGGCTACACCTTC; CDR3 protein: CVRSPSTYGYTF
J gene: TRBJ2-5; clone size: .; D gene: TRBD1; V gene: TRBV9; CDR3 DNA: TGTGCCAGCAGCGTAGGCAGGGGGCCCGAGACCCAGTACTTC; CDR3 protein: CASSVGRGPETQYF
J gene: TRBJ2-2; clone size: .; D gene: TRBD1; V gene: TRBV9; CDR3 DNA: TGTGCCAGCAGCGTAGAGGGGACAGGGGAGCGGGCCGGGGAGCTGTTTTTT; CDR3 protein: CASSVEGTGERAGELFF
J gene: TRBJ2-1; clone size: .; D gene: .; V gene: TRBV11-3; CDR3 DNA: TGTGCCAGCAGCTCCCGGGGTTTAGAGCAGTTCTTC; CDR3 protein: CASSSRGLEQFF
J gene: TRBJ1-1; clone size: .; D gene: .; V gene: TRBV4-1; CDR3 DNA: TGCGCCAGCAGCCAAGGTTACAGAAACACTGAAGCTTTCTTT; CDR3 protein: CASSQGYRNTEAFF
J gene: TRBJ1-2; clone size: .; D gene: TRBD1; V gene: TRBV5-4; CDR3 DNA: TGTGCCAGCAGCGGAGACCGACAGGGTATCTCTTCTGGCTACACCTTC; CDR3 protein: CASSGDRQGISSGYTF
J gene: TRBJ1-2; clone size: .; D gene: .; V gene: TRBV6-5; CDR3 DNA: TGTGCCAGCAGTTACAGAGAAGGGGACAACGGCTACACCTTC; CDR3 protein: CASSYREGDNGYTF
J gene: TRBJ2-3; clone size: .; D gene: TRBD2; V gene: TRBV9; CDR3 DNA: TGTGCCAGCGAAGGGACTAGCGGGCCAGATACGCAGTATTTT; CDR3 protein: CASEGTSGPDTQYF
J gene: TRBJ2-1; clone size: .; D gene: TRBD2; V gene: TRBV7-2; CDR3 DNA: TGTGCCAGCAGCCCAAGACCTAGCGGCCAATACAATGAGCAGTTCTTC; CDR3 protein: CASSPRPSGQYNEQFF
J gene: TRBJ2-5; clone size: .; D gene: .; V gene: TRBV29-1; CDR3 DNA: TGCAGCGTTGTCCCTGACAACAAAGAGACCCAGTACTTC; CDR3 protein: CSVVPDNKETQYF
J gene: TRBJ2-3; clone size: .; D gene: .; V gene: TRBV11-2; CDR3 DNA: TGTGCCAGCAGCCCCGCGGGCGAGGGTAGCGGTAGCACAGATACGCAGTATTTT; CDR3 protein: CASSPAGEGSGSTDTQYF
J gene: TRBJ2-7; clone size: .; D gene: .; V gene: TRBV9; CDR3 DNA: TGTGCCAGCAGCCTCGGGGGCAGACCCTACGAGCAGTACTTC; CDR3 protein: CASSLGGRPYEQYF
J gene: TRBJ1-1; clone size: .; D gene: .; V gene: TRBV7-9; CDR3 DNA: TGTGCCAGCAGCTTAGGCTCCACTGAAGCTTTCTTT; CDR3 protein: CASSLGSTEAFF
J gene: TRBJ2-1; clone size: .; D gene: .; V gene: TRBV15; CDR3 DNA: TGTGCCACCAGCCCAACAGACTCCATTTACAATGAGCAGTTCTTC; CDR3 protein: CATSPTDSIYNEQFF
J gene: TRBJ1-4; clone size: .; D gene: .; V gene: TRBV7-9; CDR3 DNA: TGTGCCAGCAGGGAGGGCAGGGAAAATGAAAAACTGTTTTTT; CDR3 protein: CASREGRENEKLFF
J gene: TRBJ2-7; clone size: few; D gene: TRBD2; V gene: TRBV7-8; CDR3 DNA: TGTGCCAGCAGCTTAGGGACTAGCAGCAGATACGAGCAGTACTTC; CDR3 protein: CASSLGTSSRYEQYF
J gene: TRBJ2-2; clone size: once; D gene: .; V gene: TRBV13; CDR3 DNA: TGTGCCAGCAGCCCACGGGACCTAAAGGACACCGGGGAGCTGTTTTTT; CDR3 protein: CASSPRDLKDTGELFF
J gene: TRBJ2-4; clone size: .; D gene: TRBD2; V gene: TRBV2; CDR3 DNA: TGTGCCAGCAAACCACGACTAGCGGGAATCTTCTTTCAGTACTTC; CDR3 protein: CASKPRLAGIFFQYF
J gene: TRBJ1-1; clone size: .; D gene: .; V gene: TRBV6-5; CDR3 DNA: TGTGCCAGCAGTTACAGAGGGGTGAACACTGAAGCTTTCTTT; CDR3 protein: CASSYRGVNTEAFF
J gene: TRBJ2-1; clone size: .; D gene: .; V gene: TRBV2; CDR3 DNA: TGTGCCAGCAGTGAGGGGGCGGGACCCCCCTACAATGAGCAGTTCTTC; CDR3 protein: CASSEGAGPPYNEQFF
J gene: TRBJ2-4; clone size: .; D gene: TRBD2; V gene: TRBV9; CDR3 DNA: TGTGCCAGCAGCCGCGGACTAGCGGAGAAAAACATTCAGTACTTC; CDR3 protein: CASSRGLAEKNIQYF
J gene: TRBJ1-1; clone size: .; D gene: TRBD1; V gene: TRBV27; CDR3 DNA: TGTGCCAGCAGTTTGGGGGCAGGGGGGCGAGGGGAAGCTTTCTTT; CDR3 protein: CASSLGAGGRGEAFF
J gene: TRBJ1-1; clone size: .; D gene: .; V gene: TRBV6-6; CDR3 DNA: TGTGCCAGCCTGAGCGGCAGGACGATCAACACTGAAGCTTTCTTT; CDR3 protein: CASLSGRTINTEAFF
J gene: TRBJ2-7; clone size: .; D gene: .; V gene: TRBV6-1; CDR3 DNA: TGTGCCAGCAGCGGACTCGTCGAGCAGTACTTC; CDR3 protein: CASSGLVEQYF
J gene: TRBJ1-5; clone size: .; D gene: TRBD1; V gene: TRBV19; CDR3 DNA: TGTGCCAGTAGTATTGGGCAGGGGGCCTTTGTGCCCCAGCATTTT; CDR3 protein: CASSIGQGAFVPQHF
J gene: TRBJ2-1; clone size: .; D gene: .; V gene: TRBV7-3; CDR3 DNA: TGTGCCAGCAGTTACGCTCCCGGGTCCCCCACCTACAATGAGCAGTTCTTC; CDR3 protein: CASSYAPGSPTYNEQFF
J gene: TRBJ2-7; clone size: .; D gene: TRBD1; V gene: TRBV18; CDR3 DNA: TGTGCCAGCTCACCCCGGGACAGGGGCTCCTACGAGCAGTACTTC; CDR3 protein: CASSPRDRGSYEQYF
J gene: TRBJ2-7; clone size: .; D gene: .; V gene: TRBV27; CDR3 DNA: TGTGCCAGCAGTTTATCTACTAGCTCCTACGAGCAGTACTTC; CDR3 protein: CASSLSTSSYEQYF
J gene: TRBJ2-2; clone size: .; D gene: TRBD2; V gene: TRBV27; CDR3 DNA: TGTGCCAGCAGTTTTTATTGGCGGGAGGGACCCGGGGAGCTGTTTTTT; CDR3 protein: CASSFYWREGPGELFF
J gene: TRBJ2-6; clone size: .; D gene: .; V gene: TRBV27; CDR3 DNA: TGTGCCAGCAGTGTACAGGCCAACTCTGGGGCCAACGTCCTGACTTTC; CDR3 protein: CASSVQANSGANVLTF
J gene: TRBJ2-7; clone size: .; D gene: .; V gene: TRBV27; CDR3 DNA: TGTGCCAGCAGCCAATGGACAGCTAGTTTCGAGCAGTACTTC; CDR3 protein: CASSQWTASFEQYF
J gene: TRBJ2-5; clone size: .; D gene: .; V gene: TRBV27; CDR3 DNA: TGTGCCAGCAGTCCCCTCGGGGTGGGAGAGACCCAGTACTTC; CDR3 protein: CASSPLGVGETQYF
J gene: TRBJ1-1; clone size: once; D gene: .; V gene: TRBV28; CDR3 DNA: TGTGCCAGCAGTCACATGAAAGTGAACACTGAAGCTTTCTTT; CDR3 protein: CASSHMKVNTEAFF
J gene: TRBJ1-5; clone size: once; D gene: TRBD1; V gene: TRBV30; CDR3 DNA: TGTGCCTGGAGTACCCCGGGACAGGGGAATCAGCCCCAGCATTTT; CDR3 protein: CAWSTPGQGNQPQHF
J gene: TRBJ2-3; clone size: .; D gene: .; V gene: TRBV5-1; CDR3 DNA: TGCGCCAGCAGAAGGGCACAGGTGGACTCCACAGATACGCAGTATTTT; CDR3 protein: CASRRAQVDSTDTQYF
J gene: TRBJ2-2; clone size: .; D gene: TRBD2; V gene: TRBV2; CDR3 DNA: TGTGCCAGCGTCTCTAGCGGGATCAAGAACACCGGGGAGCTGTTTTTT; CDR3 protein: CASVSSGIKNTGELFF
J gene: TRBJ1-1; clone size: .; D gene: .; V gene: TRBV13; CDR3 DNA: TGTGCCAGCAGCTCACAGGGAACTGAAGCTTTCTTT; CDR3 protein: CASSSQGTEAFF
J gene: TRBJ1-5; clone size: .; D gene: .; V gene: TRBV2; CDR3 DNA: TGTGCCAGCAGTGATTGGGTTGAAGGAAATCAGCCCCAGCATTTT; CDR3 protein: CASSDWVEGNQPQHF
J gene: TRBJ2-5; clone size: once; D gene: .; V gene: TRBV5-4; CDR3 DNA: TGTGCCAGCAGCTTTGCTAGCGCAGAGACCCAGTACTTC; CDR3 protein: CASSFASAETQYF
J gene: TRBJ1-1; clone size: .; D gene: .; V gene: TRBV5-1; CDR3 DNA: TGCGCCAGCAGCCCCACAACCGGGAACTACTTTGAAGCTTTCTTT; CDR3 protein: CASSPTTGNYFEAFF
J gene: TRBJ2-7; clone size: .; D gene: .; V gene: TRBV27; CDR3 DNA: TGTGCCAGCATAGGACAAGGCTACGAGCAGTACTTC; CDR3 protein: CASIGQGYEQYF
J gene: TRBJ2-3; clone size: .; D gene: .; V gene: TRBV7-3; CDR3 DNA: TGTGCCAGCAGCTTAATCGGCGGGGCCCTCACAGATACGCAGTATTTT; CDR3 protein: CASSLIGGALTDTQYF